This note documents a single TCR beta chain sequence. Its matching antigen is unknown. The data derive from a study of vaccination and CD4 T cells after COVID-19. Study-level information: Six males and four females constituted the convalescent cohort, two of whom were Hispanic.

V lost 5 bases, J lost 6 bases, and 15 bases stayed unmatched. This CDR3 has 17 residues. CDR1 is MGHDK and CDR2 is SYGVNS in the germline V gene. As to treatment: 10-day PBMC culture with coronavirus spike peptide pools or control peptides (ViraFEST assay). The Oncomine TCR Beta short-read assay sequenced DNA from cultured CD4+ T cells. Extraction of genomic DNA was performed on cultured CD4+ T cells. TCRdb processed the PCR reads anew with MiXCR; each CDR3 protein has one entry. The table lists roughly 12,000 distinct CDR3 sequences, more than 55% of them singletons. The source is a human donor who had recovered from COVID-19. J is TRBJ2-4 and V is TRBV25-1; 8 nucleotides agree with TRBD2. The sequenced material came from CD4+ T cells from blood, cultured in vitro. The CDR3: CASSPRLGGAGGNIQYF. CDR3 nucleotide sequence: TGTGCCAGCAGTCCCCGCCTAGGGGGGGCGGGGGGAAACATTCAGTACTTC. Full variable domain (remainder filled in from reference TRBV25-1 and TRBJ2-4): EADIYQTPRYLVIGTGKKITLECSQTMGHDKMYWYQQDPGMELHLIHYSYGVNSTEKGDLSSESTVSRIRTEHFPLTLESARPSHTSQYLCASSPRLGGAGGNIQYFGAGTRLSVL.